The 3 T cell receptor beta chains below all came from one sample that was sequenced in a study of cytomegalovirus exposure and HLA in healthy donors. Only in-frame clones appear in the TCRdb table, and some are missing; sequencing was by immunoSEQ multiplex PCR. Among fewer than 200,000 clones listed, more than 75% were seen once. Sample: PBMCs. Every receptor here comes from a man in his late teens or twenties in good health and CMV-seropositive.

V and J are TRBV10-3 and TRBJ2-3, with TRBD1 identical over 8 bases. The CDR3 consists of 16 residues. The germline V gene has CDR1 ENHRY and CDR2 SYGVKD. The J segment lost 0 bases and the V segment lost 0 bases, leaving 2 bases of the junction unmatched. For the CDR3, the DNA is TGTGCCATCAGTGAGTCCGACAGGGGTAGCACAGATACGCAGTATTTT. Translation gives CAISESDRGSTDTQYF.

CDR3 DNA sequence: TGTGCCAGTAGTCCAGGGACTAGCGGGAGCCGGTACGAGCAGTACTTC. It codes for CASSPGTSGSRYEQYF. The chain carries TRBV19 and TRBJ2-7, with 14 bases that match TRBD2. The germline V gene has CDR1 LNHDA and CDR2 SQIVND (reference sequence). After removal of 5 bases from V and 4 bases from J, the junction contained 7 bases not matched to a gene. CDR3 length: 16 residues.

The J gene is TRBJ1-3, the V gene TRBV7-2; D remains unclear. CDR3 length: 17 residues. CDR1 and CDR2 from the germline V gene are SGHTA and FQGNSA. V was shortened by 1 base and J by 1 base, with 14 bases between the two germline ends. The CDR3, as DNA: TGTGCCAGCAGCTTAGTTCGGTTGGTAACGTCTGGAAACACCATATATTTT. Translation: CASSLVRLVTSGNTIYF.